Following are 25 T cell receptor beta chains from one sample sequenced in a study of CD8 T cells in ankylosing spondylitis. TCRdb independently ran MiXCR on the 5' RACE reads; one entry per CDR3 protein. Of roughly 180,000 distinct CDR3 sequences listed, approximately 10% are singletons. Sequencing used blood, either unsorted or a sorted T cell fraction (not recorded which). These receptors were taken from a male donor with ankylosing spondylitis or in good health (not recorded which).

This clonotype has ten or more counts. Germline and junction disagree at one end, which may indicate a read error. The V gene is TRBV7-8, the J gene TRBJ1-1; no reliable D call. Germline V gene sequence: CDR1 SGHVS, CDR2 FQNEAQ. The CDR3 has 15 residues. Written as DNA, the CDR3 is TGTGCCAGCAGGTTAGCGAGGGTGACGGACACTGAAGCTTTCTTT. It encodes CASRLARVTDTEAFF.

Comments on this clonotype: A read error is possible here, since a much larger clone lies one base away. The CDR3, as DNA: TGTGCCAACAGTGGGGGGTCCTACAATGAGCAGTTCTTC. Residues: CANSGGSYNEQFF. The rearrangement joins TRBV12-3 or TRBV12-4 to TRBJ2-1; the D gene is possibly TRBD2 (6 bases). The length of the CDR3 is 13 residues.

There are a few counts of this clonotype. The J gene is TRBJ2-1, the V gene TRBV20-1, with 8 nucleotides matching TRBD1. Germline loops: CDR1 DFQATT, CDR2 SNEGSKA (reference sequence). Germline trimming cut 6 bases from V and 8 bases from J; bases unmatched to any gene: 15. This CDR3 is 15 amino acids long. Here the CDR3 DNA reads TGCAGTGCCAGGACAGGGCTAACTGGTCCGTATGAGCAGTTCTTC. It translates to CSARTGLTGPYEQFF.

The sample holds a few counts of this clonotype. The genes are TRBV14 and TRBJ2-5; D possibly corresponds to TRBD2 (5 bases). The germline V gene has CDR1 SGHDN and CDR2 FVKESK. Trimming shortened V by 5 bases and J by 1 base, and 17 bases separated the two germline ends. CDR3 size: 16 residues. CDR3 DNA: TGTGCCAGCAGCTTTTTAAGCGGAGTCGGCCAAGAGACCCAGTACTTC. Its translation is CASSFLSGVGQETQYF.

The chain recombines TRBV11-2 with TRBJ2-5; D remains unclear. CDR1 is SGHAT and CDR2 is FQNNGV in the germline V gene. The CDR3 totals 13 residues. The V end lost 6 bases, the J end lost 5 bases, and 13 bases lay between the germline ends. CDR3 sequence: CASSSMTWETQYF. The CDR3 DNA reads TGTGCCAGCAGTTCTATGACGTGGGAGACCCAGTACTTC.

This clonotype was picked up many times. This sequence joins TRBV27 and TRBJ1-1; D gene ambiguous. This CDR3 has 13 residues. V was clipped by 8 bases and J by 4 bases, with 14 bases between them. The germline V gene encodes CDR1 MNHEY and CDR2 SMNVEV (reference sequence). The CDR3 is CASQIGDSTEAFF. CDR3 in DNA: TGTGCCAGCCAAATCGGAGACTCCACTGAAGCTTTCTTT.

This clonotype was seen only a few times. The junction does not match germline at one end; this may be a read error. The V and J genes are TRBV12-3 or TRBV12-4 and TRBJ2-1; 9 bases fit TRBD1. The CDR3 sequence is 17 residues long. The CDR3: CAGSLELSWDRVNEQFF. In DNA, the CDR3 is TGTGCCGGCAGTTTAGAACTATCCTGGGACAGGGTTAATGAGCAGTTCTTC.

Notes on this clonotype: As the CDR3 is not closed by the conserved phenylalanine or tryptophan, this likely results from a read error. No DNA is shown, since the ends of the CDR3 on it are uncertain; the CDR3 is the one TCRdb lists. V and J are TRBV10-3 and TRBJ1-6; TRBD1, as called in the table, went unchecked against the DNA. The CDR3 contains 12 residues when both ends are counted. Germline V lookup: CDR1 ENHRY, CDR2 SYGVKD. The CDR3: CAISEPDRDLTL.

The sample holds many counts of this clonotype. In DNA, the CDR3 is TGTGCCAGCAGTGAAGGACGGTACTATAATTCACCCCTCCACTTT. Residues: CASSEGRYYNSPLHF. V usage is TRBV25-1 and J usage is TRBJ1-6; D is uncertain. The CDR3 runs to 15 residues. The germline V gene has CDR1 MGHDK and CDR2 SYGVNS. V dropped 2 bases and J dropped 3 bases, with 8 bases sitting between them.

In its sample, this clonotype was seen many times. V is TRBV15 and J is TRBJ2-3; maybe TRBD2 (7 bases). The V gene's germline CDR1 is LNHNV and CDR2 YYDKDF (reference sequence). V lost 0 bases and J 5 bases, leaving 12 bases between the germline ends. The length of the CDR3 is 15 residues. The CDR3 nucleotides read TGTGCCACCAGCAGAGAACGGGGGGCTCGAGATACGCAGTATTTT. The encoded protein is CATSRERGARDTQYF.

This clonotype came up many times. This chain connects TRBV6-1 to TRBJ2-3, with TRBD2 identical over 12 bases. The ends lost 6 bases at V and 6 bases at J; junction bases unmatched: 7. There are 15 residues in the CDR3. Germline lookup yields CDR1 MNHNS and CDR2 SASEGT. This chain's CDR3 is CASRLTSGRWDTQYF. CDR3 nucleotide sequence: TGTGCCAGCAGGCTCACTAGCGGGAGGTGGGATACGCAGTATTTT.

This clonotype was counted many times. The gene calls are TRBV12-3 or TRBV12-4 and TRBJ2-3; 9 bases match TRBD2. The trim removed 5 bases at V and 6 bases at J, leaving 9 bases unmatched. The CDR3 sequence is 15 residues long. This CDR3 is CASSLSGGDGDTQYF. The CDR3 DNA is TGTGCCAGCAGTCTTAGCGGGGGAGACGGGGATACGCAGTATTTT.

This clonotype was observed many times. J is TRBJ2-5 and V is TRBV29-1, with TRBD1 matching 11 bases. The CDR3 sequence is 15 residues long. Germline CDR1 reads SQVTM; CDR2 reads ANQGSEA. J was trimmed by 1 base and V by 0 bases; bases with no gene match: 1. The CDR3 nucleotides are TGCAGCGTTGAAGAGGGGACAGGGGGCCAAGAGACCCAGTACTTC. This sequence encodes CSVEEGTGGQETQYF.

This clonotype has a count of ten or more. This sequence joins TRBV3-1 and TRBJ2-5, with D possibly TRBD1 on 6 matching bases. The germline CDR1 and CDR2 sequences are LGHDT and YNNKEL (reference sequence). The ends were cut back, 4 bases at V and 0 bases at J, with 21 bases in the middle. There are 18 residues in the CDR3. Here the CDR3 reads CASSPPPKTGLHQETQYF. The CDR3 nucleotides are TGTGCCAGCAGCCCCCCACCTAAGACAGGCTTACACCAAGAGACCCAGTACTTC.

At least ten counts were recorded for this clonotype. The CDR3 DNA is TGCAGTGCCTTCTCCGGGACCTTTAGCACAGATACGCAGTATTTT. Translated, it gives CSAFSGTFSTDTQYF. The rearrangement joins TRBV20-1 to TRBJ2-3; D tentatively reads TRBD1 or TRBD2 (5 bases each). This CDR3 has 15 residues. V dropped 6 bases and J dropped 0 bases, with 16 bases sitting between them. Germline CDR1 and CDR2: DFQATT and SNEGSKA (reference sequence).

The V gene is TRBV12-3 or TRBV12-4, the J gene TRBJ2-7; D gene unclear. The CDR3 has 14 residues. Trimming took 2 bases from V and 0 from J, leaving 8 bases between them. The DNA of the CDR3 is TGTGCCAGCAGTTTAAGGCGGCCCTCCTACGAGCAGTACTTC. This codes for CASSLRRPSYEQYF.

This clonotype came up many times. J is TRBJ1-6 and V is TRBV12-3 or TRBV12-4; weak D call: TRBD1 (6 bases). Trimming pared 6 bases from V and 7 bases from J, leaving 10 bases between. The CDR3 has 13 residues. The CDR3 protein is CASRRQGNSPLHF. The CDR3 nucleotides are TGTGCCAGCAGGAGGCAGGGGAATTCACCCCTCCACTTT.

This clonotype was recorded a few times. For the CDR3, the DNA is TGCGCCAGCAGCCAAGCCAGAGGGGTAAATTCACCCCTCCACTTT. Its protein is CASSQARGVNSPLHF. The chain couples TRBV4-3 to TRBJ1-6, with a tentative D call TRBD1 (5 bases). Germline CDR1 LGHNA, CDR2 YSLEER. With 1 base removed from V and 7 bases from J, the gap between germline ends came to 11 bases. The CDR3 contains 15 residues.

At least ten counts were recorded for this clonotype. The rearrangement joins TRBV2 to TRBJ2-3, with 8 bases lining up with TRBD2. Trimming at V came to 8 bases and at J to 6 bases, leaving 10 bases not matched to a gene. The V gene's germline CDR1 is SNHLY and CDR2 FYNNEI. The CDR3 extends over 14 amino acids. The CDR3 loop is CASLSGGGGDTQYF. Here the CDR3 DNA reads TGTGCCAGCCTGAGCGGGGGTGGAGGGGATACGCAGTATTTT.

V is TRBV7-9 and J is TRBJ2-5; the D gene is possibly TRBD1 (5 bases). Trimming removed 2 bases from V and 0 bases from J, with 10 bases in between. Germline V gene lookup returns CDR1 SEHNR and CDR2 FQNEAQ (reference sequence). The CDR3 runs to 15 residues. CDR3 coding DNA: TGTGCCAGCAGCTTATGGACGACAGACCAAGAGACCCAGTACTTC. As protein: CASSLWTTDQETQYF. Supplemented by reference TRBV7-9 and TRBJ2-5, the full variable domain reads DTGVSQNPRHKITKRGQNVTFRCDPISEHNRLYWYRQTLGQGPEFLTYFQNEAQLEKSRLLSDRFSAERPKGSFSTLEIQRTEQGDSAMYLCASSLWTTDQETQYFGPGTRLLVL.

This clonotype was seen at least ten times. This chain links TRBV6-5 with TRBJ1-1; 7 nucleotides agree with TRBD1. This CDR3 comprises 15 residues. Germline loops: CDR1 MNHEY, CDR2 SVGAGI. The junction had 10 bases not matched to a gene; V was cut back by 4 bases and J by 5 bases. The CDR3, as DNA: TGTGCCAGCAGTTCACAGGGGCCCGGGGATACTGAAGCTTTCTTT. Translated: CASSSQGPGDTEAFF.

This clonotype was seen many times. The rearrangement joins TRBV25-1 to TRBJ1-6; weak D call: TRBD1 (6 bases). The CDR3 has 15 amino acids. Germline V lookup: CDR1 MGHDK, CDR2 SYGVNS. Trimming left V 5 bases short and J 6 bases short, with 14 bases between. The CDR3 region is CASSPASGANSPLHF. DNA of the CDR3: TGTGCCAGCAGTCCTGCGTCAGGGGCTAATTCACCCCTCCACTTT.

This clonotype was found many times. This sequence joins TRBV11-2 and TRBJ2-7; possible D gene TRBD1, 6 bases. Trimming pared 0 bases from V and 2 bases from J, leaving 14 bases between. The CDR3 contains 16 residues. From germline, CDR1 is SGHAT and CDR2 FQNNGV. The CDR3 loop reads CASSLDGAGVPYEQYF. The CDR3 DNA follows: TGTGCCAGCAGCTTAGATGGGGCAGGGGTTCCCTACGAGCAGTACTTC.

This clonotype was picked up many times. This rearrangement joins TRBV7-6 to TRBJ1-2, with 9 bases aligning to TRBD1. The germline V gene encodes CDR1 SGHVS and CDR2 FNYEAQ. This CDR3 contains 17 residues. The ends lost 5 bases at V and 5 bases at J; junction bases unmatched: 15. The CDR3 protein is CASSTPIGGQGPYGYTF. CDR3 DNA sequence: TGTGCCAGCAGCACCCCTATTGGGGGACAGGGTCCTTATGGCTACACCTTC.

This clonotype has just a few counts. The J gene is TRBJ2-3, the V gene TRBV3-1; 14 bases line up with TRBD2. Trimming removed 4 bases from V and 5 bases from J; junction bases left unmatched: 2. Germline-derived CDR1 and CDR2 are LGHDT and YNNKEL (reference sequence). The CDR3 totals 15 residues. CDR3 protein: CASSPGLAGGDTQYF. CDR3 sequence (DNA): TGTGCCAGCAGCCCTGGACTAGCGGGAGGAGATACGCAGTATTTT.